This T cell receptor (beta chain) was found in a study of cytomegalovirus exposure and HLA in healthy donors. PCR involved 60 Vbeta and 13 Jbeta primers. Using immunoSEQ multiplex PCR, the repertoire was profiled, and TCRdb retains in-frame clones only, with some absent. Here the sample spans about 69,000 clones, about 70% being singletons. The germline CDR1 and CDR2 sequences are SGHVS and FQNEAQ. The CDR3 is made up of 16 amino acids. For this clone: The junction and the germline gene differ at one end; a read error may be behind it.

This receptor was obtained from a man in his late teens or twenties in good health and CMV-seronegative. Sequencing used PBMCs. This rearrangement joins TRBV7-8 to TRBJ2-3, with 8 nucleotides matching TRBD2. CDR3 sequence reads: CANSEGGTRYPDTQYF. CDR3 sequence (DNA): TGTGCCAACAGCGAGGGGGGGACTAGATACCCAGATACGCAGTATTTT. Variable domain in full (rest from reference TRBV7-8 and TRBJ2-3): GAGVSQSPRYKVAKRGQDVALRCDPISGHVSLFWYQQALGQGPEFLTYFQNEAQLDKSGLPSDRFFAERPEGSVSTLKIQRTQQEDSAVYLCANSEGGTRYPDTQYFGPGTRLTVL.